The 27 T cell receptor beta chains presented below share a single source sample, sequenced in a study of shared clonotypes between healthy human individuals. TCRdb's copy holds only in-frame clones and misses some; the assay was immunoSEQ multiplex PCR. This table holds 2 million to 2.5 million clones, 85% to 95% found once. Source material: naive CD4+ T cells from PBMCs. Subset indicated: CD45RA+ positively selected. The receptors were gathered from a man between 18 and 29 years old in good health. Some clones in this sample may be carry-over from other donors' samples.

V and J are TRBV6-5 and TRBJ1-2, with TRBD1 as a possible D gene (5 bases). V gave up 0 bases and J gave up 3 bases, with 11 bases separating them. Germline V lookup: CDR1 MNHEY, CDR2 SVGAGI. The CDR3 is 15 amino acids. This CDR3 reads CASSYSRGVHYGYTF. DNA of the CDR3: TGTGCCAGCAGTTACTCGCGGGGGGTCCACTATGGCTACACCTTC.

The V gene is TRBV7-6, the J gene TRBJ2-1, with D hard to call. The CDR3 runs to 13 residues. The V and J ends lost 5 bases and 12 bases respectively, with 17 bases between them. The V gene's germline CDR1 is SGHVS and CDR2 FNYEAQ. CDR3 DNA sequence: TGTGCCAGCAGCCCTGGTAGGGCGAAGGCGCAGTTCTTC. Translated: CASSPGRAKAQFF.

This sequence joins TRBV11-3 and TRBJ2-1, with TRBD2 matching 9 bases. The CDR3 totals 15 residues. V dropped 4 bases and J dropped 8; count of bases not matched to a gene: 9. Per germline, CDR1 SGHNT and CDR2 YENEEA. The chain's CDR3 is CASSYRSGRMYEQFF. As DNA, the CDR3 is TGTGCCAGCAGCTACCGGAGCGGGAGGATGTATGAGCAGTTCTTC.

As concerns this clone: This specimen includes other DNA sequences encoding the same CDR3. This chain joins TRBV6-1 and TRBJ2-1; 10 nucleotides align to TRBD2. From germline, CDR1 is MNHNS and CDR2 SASEGT. V lost 5 bases to trimming and J lost 4 bases; unmatched junction nucleotides: 5. This CDR3 region has 15 residues. The CDR3 DNA is TGTGCCAGCAGTCCTGGACTAGCGGCTTACAATGAGCAGTTCTTC. Translating gives CASSPGLAAYNEQFF.

The genes are TRBV7-6 and TRBJ2-3; D gene uncertain. Trimming cost V 5 bases and J 3 bases, with 9 bases left between them. The germline gives CDR1 SGHVS, CDR2 FNYEAQ. The CDR3 has 13 residues. The CDR3 loop reads CASSRKYTDTQYF. In nucleotides, the CDR3 is TGTGCCAGCAGCCGAAAGTATACAGATACGCAGTATTTT.

The chain couples TRBV11-2 to TRBJ2-3; 11 bases agree with TRBD1. From germline, CDR1 is SGHAT and CDR2 FQNNGV. V lost 4 bases, J lost 2 bases, and 2 bases stayed unmatched. The CDR3 runs 15 residues. The chain's CDR3 is CASSSGQGDTDTQYF. The CDR3 DNA sequence: TGTGCCAGCAGCTCGGGACAGGGGGACACAGATACGCAGTATTTT.

The rearrangement joins TRBV25-1 to TRBJ2-5, with TRBD2 identical over 11 bases. Germline loops: CDR1 MGHDK, CDR2 SYGVNS. This CDR3 is built from 17 residues. V trimming: 6 bases; J trimming: 2 bases; junction bases outside the gene matches: 11. CDR3 DNA: TGTGCCAGCAGGGGGGTACCGGGACTAGCGGAACAAGAGACCCAGTACTTC. It codes for CASRGVPGLAEQETQYF.

The V call is TRBV2, the J call TRBJ2-7, with D perhaps matching TRBD1 or TRBD2 (5 bases each). The CDR3 has 14 residues. The V end lost 5 bases, the J end lost 1 base, and 12 bases lay between the germline ends. Germline CDR1 reads SNHLY; CDR2 reads FYNNEI. The CDR3 is CASSPPGQSYEQYF. The CDR3 region has the DNA TGTGCCAGCAGTCCACCGGGGCAGTCCTACGAGCAGTACTTC. The variable domain in full, with the rest retrieved from reference TRBV2 and TRBJ2-7, is EPEVTQTPSHQVTQMGQEVILRCVPISNHLYFYWYRQILGQKVEFLVSFYNNEISEKSEIFDDQFSVERPDGSNFTLKIRSTKLEDSAMYFCASSPPGQSYEQYFGPGTRLTVT.

The rearrangement uses TRBV7-3 and TRBJ1-1; 9 nucleotides match TRBD1. This CDR3 spans 15 amino acids. With 2 bases clipped from V and 9 bases from J, the junction kept 10 bases outside the gene matches. The germline V gene has CDR1 SGHTA and CDR2 FQGTGA. The CDR3: CASSLGGQGSGKAFF. The CDR3 DNA follows: TGTGCCAGCAGCTTAGGGGGACAGGGAAGTGGGAAAGCTTTCTTT.

As regards this clone: Other DNA sequences of this sample code for an identical CDR3. The rearrangement links TRBV28 to TRBJ1-5; D is uncertain. The V gene's germline CDR1 is MDHEN and CDR2 SYDVKM. The CDR3 length is 13 residues. V gave up 5 bases and J gave up 0 bases, with 5 bases separating them. Written as DNA, the CDR3 is TGTGCCAGCAGTGGCTATAGCAATCAGCCCCAGCATTTT. It yields the protein CASSGYSNQPQHF.

The chain couples TRBV4-1 to TRBJ1-6, with D possibly matching TRBD1 (5 bases). The length of the CDR3 is 16 residues. Germline-derived CDR1 and CDR2 are MGHRA and YSYEKL. Trimming left V 0 bases short and J 9 bases short, with 15 bases between. The CDR3 protein is CASSQEEAQGASPLHF. The CDR3 DNA reads TGCGCCAGCAGCCAAGAGGAAGCGCAGGGTGCTTCACCCCTCCACTTT.

The chain is built from TRBV19 and TRBJ2-7, with TRBD2 matching over 13 bases. The length of the CDR3 is 16 residues. V lost 5 bases, J lost 2 bases, and 6 bases stayed unmatched. The V gene's germline CDR1 is LNHDA and CDR2 SQIVND (reference sequence). The chain's CDR3 is CASSSRLAGGPYEQYF. As DNA, the CDR3 is TGTGCCAGTAGTTCCAGACTAGCGGGAGGTCCCTACGAGCAGTACTTC.

The V call is TRBV7-2, the J call TRBJ2-2, with 7 bases matching TRBD2. The J segment lost 13 bases and the V segment lost 1 base, leaving 15 bases of the junction unmatched. The CDR3 has 16 amino acids. In germline, CDR1 is SGHTA, CDR2 FQGNSA. CDR3 loop: CASSLESSGTQGRLFF. The CDR3 nucleotides are TGTGCCAGCAGCTTAGAGTCTAGCGGAACTCAAGGCAGGCTGTTTTTT. Supplemented by reference TRBV7-2 and TRBJ2-2, the full variable domain reads GAGVSQSPSNKVTEKGKDVELRCDPISGHTALYWYRQSLGQGLEFLIYFQGNSAPDKSGLPSDRFSAERTGGSVSTLTIQRTQQEDSAVYLCASSLESSGTQGRLFFGEGSRLTVL.

This clone was recorded only once. V and J are TRBV11-2 and TRBJ2-1; TRBD2 matches 11 bases. V was clipped by 10 bases and J by 4 bases; unmatched bases: 6. This CDR3 has 14 residues. The V gene's germline CDR1 is SGHAT and CDR2 FQNNGV. CDR3 nucleotides: TGTGCCACTCGACTAGCGGGACCTTACAATGAGCAGTTCTTC. As protein: CATRLAGPYNEQFF.

CDR3 loop: CASSHSTGTNTEAFF. The CDR3 nucleotides are TGCGCCAGCAGCCACTCTACGGGTACAAACACTGAAGCTTTCTTT. This sequence joins TRBV4-3 and TRBJ1-1; D is undetermined. Germline V gene data show CDR1 as LGHNA and CDR2 as YSLEER. This CDR3 has 15 residues. Trimming cost V 3 bases and J 2 bases, with 13 bases left between them.

CDR3 coding DNA: TGTGCCAGCGGGAGATCTAGCGCGACCCAAGAGACCCAGTACTTC. It codes for CASGRSSATQETQYF. V gene TRBV28 combines with J gene TRBJ2-5, with a tentative D call TRBD2 (6 bases). The V gene lost 8 bases and the J gene lost 1 base, with 17 bases spanning the gap. In germline, CDR1 is MDHEN, CDR2 SYDVKM. CDR3 size: 15 residues.

The V and J genes are TRBV28 and TRBJ1-3; weak D call: TRBD1 (5 bases). In germline, CDR1 is MDHEN, CDR2 SYDVKM. V shed 6 bases and J shed 16 bases, with 19 bases lying between them. The CDR3 consists of 12 residues. The DNA for the CDR3 is TGTGCCAGCAGGAGGGACTCCCGGAGAATGTATTTT. As protein: CASRRDSRRMYF.

Comments on this clone: The same CDR3 arises from other DNA sequences in this sample as well. The chain has TRBV7-6 and TRBJ2-5, with TRBD2 matching over 12 bases. The CDR3 runs to 15 residues. The V segment lost 3 bases and the J segment 1 base; nucleotides outside the gene matches: 0. Looked up from germline, CDR1 is SGHVS and CDR2 is FNYEAQ. As DNA, the CDR3 is TGTGCCAGCAGCTTGGGACTAGCGGGCCAAGAGACCCAGTACTTC. It specifies CASSLGLAGQETQYF.

The chain employs TRBV7-6 and TRBJ2-1, with 8 bases identical to TRBD1. This CDR3 is 16 amino acids long. Trimming took 5 bases from V and 8 from J; bases not matched to a gene: 14. Germline CDR1 SGHVS, CDR2 FNYEAQ. The chain's CDR3 is CASSPPRSGGNDEQFF. CDR3 nucleotide sequence: TGTGCCAGCAGCCCCCCGAGGTCAGGGGGCAACGATGAGCAGTTCTTC.

The chain recombines TRBV29-1 with TRBJ2-3; TRBD2 matches at 8 bases. The V gene end was trimmed by 2 bases and the J gene end by 2 bases; junction bases not matched to a gene: 9. CDR1 and CDR2 from the germline V gene are SQVTM and ANQGSEA. The CDR3 extends over 16 amino acids. CDR3: CSVERGSGAPTDTQYF. The CDR3 nucleotides read TGCAGCGTTGAAAGGGGTAGCGGGGCCCCCACAGATACGCAGTATTTT.

The chain joins TRBV7-2 to TRBJ2-1; no clear D gene. There are 17 residues in the CDR3. The germline V and J ends were trimmed by 5 bases and 4 bases, with 21 bases remaining between them. Germline CDR1 and CDR2: SGHTA and FQGNSA. CDR3 nucleotides: TGTGCCAGCAGCCCAATCACGTGGGCTAGACAATACAATGAGCAGTTCTTC. It yields the protein CASSPITWARQYNEQFF.

This chain connects TRBV15 to TRBJ2-1; D possibly corresponds to TRBD1 (6 bases). With 5 bases removed from V and 5 bases from J, the gap between germline ends came to 13 bases. CDR3 length: 14 residues. Germline CDR1 and CDR2: LNHNV and YYDKDF (reference sequence). In nucleotides, the CDR3 is TGTGCCACCAGCGAAAGACAGGAAAACAATGAGCAGTTCTTC. This encodes CATSERQENNEQFF.

As for this clone: The identical CDR3 is also encoded by other nucleotide sequences in the sample. The V and J genes are TRBV18 and TRBJ2-1; 8 bases are a match to TRBD1. V lost 3 bases to trimming and J lost 1 base; unmatched junction nucleotides: 2. Germline CDR1 KGHSH, CDR2 LQKENI. The CDR3 length is 15 residues. CDR3 sequence reads: CASSPRQGSYNEQFF. The CDR3 DNA reads as TGTGCCAGCTCACCCCGACAGGGGTCCTACAATGAGCAGTTCTTC. The whole variable domain, filled in from reference TRBV18 and TRBJ2-1, reads NAGVMQNPRHLVRRRGQEARLRCSPMKGHSHVYWYRQLPEEGLKFMVYLQKENIIDESGMPKERFSAEFPKEGPSILRIQQVVRGDSAAYFCASSPRQGSYNEQFFGPGTRLTVL.

J is TRBJ2-4 and V is TRBV9, with a weak D call TRBD2 (6 bases). Trimming took 0 bases from V and 12 from J, leaving 16 bases between them. The CDR3 has 14 residues. Per the germline V gene, CDR1 is SGDLS and CDR2 is YYNGEE. DNA of the CDR3: TGTGCCAGCAGCGTAGAATCTGGAGGGTTGACTCAGTACTTC. Its translation is CASSVESGGLTQYF. The full variable domain, with the rest looked up from reference TRBV9 and TRBJ2-4, is DSGVTQTPKHLITATGQRVTLRCSPRSGDLSVYWYQQSLDQGLQFLIQYYNGEERAKGNILERFSAQQFPDLHSELNLSSLELGDSALYFCASSVESGGLTQYFGAGTRLSVL.

This clone was seen a single time. This sequence joins TRBV7-9 and TRBJ1-2; the match to TRBD1 covers 9 bases. V trimming: 3 bases; J trimming: 5 bases; junction bases outside the gene matches: 4. The germline V gene encodes CDR1 SEHNR and CDR2 FQNEAQ (reference sequence). This CDR3 has 14 amino acids. The DNA of the CDR3 is TGTGCCAGCAGCTTCCGGGACAGGGCTTATGGCTACACCTTC. Protein: CASSFRDRAYGYTF. Using reference TRBV7-9 and TRBJ1-2 for the parts outside the CDR3, the full variable domain is DTGVSQNPRHKITKRGQNVTFRCDPISEHNRLYWYRQTLGQGPEFLTYFQNEAQLEKSRLLSDRFSAERPKGSFSTLEIQRTEQGDSAMYLCASSFRDRAYGYTFGSGTRLTVV.

The chain links TRBV15 to TRBJ2-3, with D unclear. Germline CDR1 and CDR2: LNHNV and YYDKDF (reference sequence). V was clipped by 1 base and J by 0 bases, with 11 bases between them. The CDR3 loop spans 16 amino acids. CDR3 in amino acids: CATSRGDASSTDTQYF. CDR3 in DNA: TGTGCCACCAGCAGAGGTGACGCCAGTAGCACAGATACGCAGTATTTT.

This clone was detected once. The chain is built from TRBV5-1 and TRBJ2-3; no definite D call. CDR1 and CDR2 (germline): SGHRS, YFSETQ. The V and J ends lost 2 bases and 4 bases respectively, with 8 bases between them. The CDR3 is 13 amino acids. The CDR3: CASSFGGSDTQYF. The CDR3 DNA sequence: TGCGCCAGCAGCTTCGGTGGGTCAGATACGCAGTATTTT.